The following is a TCR beta chain sequence with its context. This sample was included in a study of shared T cell receptors in the human thymus. Repertoires were generated with immunoSEQ multiplex PCR, while TCRdb's copy carries only in-frame clones and drops some. The profile shows about 660,000 clones, about 87% of them singletons. This CDR3 has 16 residues. Trimming pared 7 bases from V and 4 bases from J, leaving 22 bases between. Per germline, CDR1 LNHDA and CDR2 SQIVND (reference sequence). These data also featured in a second study, about human thymus T cells.

This receptor was obtained from a boy younger than two with a congenital heart defect. The material sequenced was thymocytes. The rearrangement joins TRBV19 to TRBJ1-1; possible D gene TRBD1, 6 bases. CDR3 residues: CASTPNAGGRSTEAFF. CDR3 in DNA: TGTGCCAGTACCCCAAACGCTGGGGGCAGGAGCACTGAAGCTTTCTTT.